This TCR beta chain was recovered during a study of shared clonotypes between healthy human individuals. The wider study: For every donor, three CD4 naive, three CD4 memory, two CD8 naive and one CD8 memory plates were used.

Of note for this clone: The antigen is unknown.

At deep level, the assay was performed. Libraries were prepared by immunoSEQ multiplex PCR; TCRdb keeps only in-frame clonotypes and omits some of them. The sample shows roughly 700,000 clones, less than 85% of them seen only once. Trimming left V 0 bases short and J 7 bases short, with 12 bases between. Germline V gives CDR1 SGHAT, CDR2 FQNNGV. The CDR3 consists of 14 residues. Study-level results: A handful of donors held about 5% of naive CD4 clonotypes in common.

The donors were adults (healthy and HIV-negative) with no recent acute infections or vaccinations. This receptor was obtained from a woman in her 30s in good health. Sequenced material: memory CD4+ T cells sorted from blood. As to subset: CD45RA-negative fraction. J is TRBJ2-5 and V is TRBV11-2; either TRBD1 or TRBD2 may fit D (5 bases each). In nucleotides, the CDR3 is TGTGCCAGCAGCTTAGATGAGGGGATCGGGACCCAGTACTTC. It codes for CASSLDEGIGTQYF.